This T cell receptor (beta chain) is from a study of blood T cells in healthy people across ages. The use of a sample-barcoded 5' primer and a J-beta primer mix characterized a second PCR of about 7 to 12 cycles. TCRdb re-derived calls from the 5' RACE reads in MiXCR, one entry per CDR3 protein. The table has 850,000 to 950,000 distinct CDR3 sequences, roughly 26% seen once. CDR3 length: 14 amino acids. The V and J ends lost 5 bases and 5 bases respectively, with 15 bases between them. CDR1 is SGHAT, CDR2 FQNNGV, per germline. Aged roughly 6 to 100, donors were systemically healthy Caucasians from Russia. Roughly 10 milliliters was the volume of peripheral blood drawn from each donor. This clonotype was detected ten times or more.

The source material was blood. This sequence originates from a woman at least 80 years old in good health. The chain is built from TRBV11-2 and TRBJ2-5; D may be TRBD1 (5 bases). CDR3 amino acids: CASSTAGLGETQYF. As DNA, the CDR3 is TGTGCCAGCAGCACAGCAGGGTTGGGGGAGACCCAGTACTTC.